This entry lists 6 T cell receptor beta chains sequenced from one sample in a study of blood T cell repertoires in COVID-19. Sequencing used immunoSEQ multiplex PCR; TCRdb keeps in-frame clones, though not all of them. The top ten clones hold approximately 13% of a sample with some 130,000 clones, about four fifths of them seen once. The sample taken for sequencing was peripheral blood. The receptors were gathered from a woman in her 30s who had recovered from COVID-19.

The V gene is TRBV18, the J gene TRBJ2-4, with D possibly being TRBD1 (6 bases). The CDR3 is 14 amino acids. V dropped 3 bases and J dropped 7 bases, with 13 bases sitting between them. Germline CDR1 reads KGHSH; CDR2 reads LQKENI. The CDR3 DNA reads as TGTGCCAGCTCACCGGAATACAGGGACAACATTCAGTACTTC. Protein sequence: CASSPEYRDNIQYF.

This sequence joins TRBV5-6 and TRBJ2-5; 8 bases are shared with TRBD1. CDR1 SGHDT and CDR2 YYEEEE come from the germline V gene. CDR3 length: 14 amino acids. The V and J ends lost 4 bases and 5 bases, in that order; junction bases with no gene match: 7. The chain's CDR3 is CASSQQGAQETQYF. In DNA, the CDR3 is TGTGCCAGCAGCCAGCAGGGGGCACAGGAGACCCAGTACTTC.

The chain has TRBV3-1 (or the pseudogene TRBV3-2) and TRBJ2-3; 8 bases fit TRBD2. The CDR3 covers 14 residues. V was clipped by 3 bases and J by 14 bases; unmatched bases: 13. Per the germline V gene, CDR1 is LGHDT and CDR2 is YNNKEL (reference sequence). The DNA of the CDR3 is TGTGCCAGCAGCCACCATGCGAGCGGGAGTCGCTTGTATTTT. This sequence encodes CASSHHASGSRLYF.

This sequence joins TRBV7-9 and TRBJ2-1, with 7 bases identical to TRBD2. This CDR3 region has 14 residues. J was trimmed by 1 base and V by 6 bases; bases with no gene match: 3. The germline gives CDR1 SEHNR, CDR2 FQNEAQ (reference sequence). CDR3: CASRPGGSYNEQFF. Here the CDR3 DNA reads TGTGCCAGCAGGCCCGGGGGGTCCTACAATGAGCAGTTCTTC.

V usage is TRBV5-1 and J usage is TRBJ2-7; no firm D call. The CDR3 has 12 residues. V was shortened by 4 bases and J by 3 bases, with 8 bases between the two germline ends. Germline V gives CDR1 SGHRS, CDR2 YFSETQ. CDR3 residues: CASSGQFYEQYF. DNA of the CDR3: TGCGCCAGCAGCGGCCAATTCTACGAGCAGTACTTC.

The CDR3 region is CASTGKRTGVTEAFF. Written as DNA, the CDR3 is TGTGCCAGCACTGGAAAAAGGACAGGGGTTACTGAAGCTTTCTTT. V usage is TRBV6-5 and J usage is TRBJ1-1, with 9 bases identical to TRBD1. V lost 7 bases and J lost 5; bases outside the gene matches: 11. Germline V lookup: CDR1 MNHEY, CDR2 SVGAGI. The CDR3 consists of 15 residues.